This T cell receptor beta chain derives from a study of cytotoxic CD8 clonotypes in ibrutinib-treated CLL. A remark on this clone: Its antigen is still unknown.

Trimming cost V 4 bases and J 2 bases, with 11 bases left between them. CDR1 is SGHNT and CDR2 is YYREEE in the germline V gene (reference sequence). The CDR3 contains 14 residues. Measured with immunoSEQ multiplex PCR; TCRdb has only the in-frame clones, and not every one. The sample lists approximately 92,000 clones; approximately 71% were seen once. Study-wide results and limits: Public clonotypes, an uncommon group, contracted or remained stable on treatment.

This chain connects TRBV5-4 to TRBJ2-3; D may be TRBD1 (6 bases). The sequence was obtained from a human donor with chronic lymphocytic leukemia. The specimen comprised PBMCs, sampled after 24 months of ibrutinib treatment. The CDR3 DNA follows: TGTGCCAGCAGCCCCAGGGGCAACACAGATACGCAGTATTTT. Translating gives CASSPRGNTDTQYF.